This TCR beta chain was sequenced in a study of blood T cells in healthy people across ages. Study results and caveats: Donor CMV infection status was unknown, possibly confounding age-related changes in expanded clonotypes. Estimates drawn from one million T cells were deemed to understate diversity. Roughly linear declines in TCR beta diversity per million T cells occurred with age.

The second PCR ran roughly 6 to 11 cycles with a sample-barcoded 5' primer and J-beta primers. From the 5' RACE reads, TCRdb called clonotypes with MiXCR, one entry per CDR3 protein. The repertoire holds roughly 900,000 distinct CDR3 sequences, with 29% as singletons. The study drew donors from healthy Caucasian individuals in Russia aged roughly 6 to 100. The V and J ends lost 0 bases and 0 bases respectively, with 22 bases between them. The CDR3 sequence is 19 residues long. In germline, CDR1 is SGHRS, CDR2 YFSETQ. This clonotype has a count of ten or more. The antigen is unknown. The TCR comes from a woman older than 75 in good health. The sample was blood. The J gene is TRBJ2-7, the V gene TRBV5-1, with D perhaps TRBD2 (6 bases). The CDR3 sequence: CASSLVPLAGSASSYEQYF. CDR3 nucleotide sequence: TGCGCCAGCAGCTTGGTCCCTTTGGCGGGATCCGCGTCCTCCTACGAGCAGTACTTC.